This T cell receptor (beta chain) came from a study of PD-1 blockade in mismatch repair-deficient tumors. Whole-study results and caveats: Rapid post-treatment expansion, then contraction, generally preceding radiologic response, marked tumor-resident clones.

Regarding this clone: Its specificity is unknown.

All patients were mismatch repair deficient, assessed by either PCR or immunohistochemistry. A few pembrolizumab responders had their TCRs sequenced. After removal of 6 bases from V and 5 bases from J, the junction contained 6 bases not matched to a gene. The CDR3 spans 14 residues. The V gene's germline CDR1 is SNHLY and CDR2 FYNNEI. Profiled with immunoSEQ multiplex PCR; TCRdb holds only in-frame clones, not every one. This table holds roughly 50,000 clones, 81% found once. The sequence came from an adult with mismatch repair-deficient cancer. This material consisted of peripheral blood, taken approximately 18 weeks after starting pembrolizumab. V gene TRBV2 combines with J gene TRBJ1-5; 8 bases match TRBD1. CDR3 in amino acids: CASSRDRGDQPQHF. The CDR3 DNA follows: TGTGCCAGCAGCCGAGACAGGGGTGATCAGCCCCAGCATTTT.